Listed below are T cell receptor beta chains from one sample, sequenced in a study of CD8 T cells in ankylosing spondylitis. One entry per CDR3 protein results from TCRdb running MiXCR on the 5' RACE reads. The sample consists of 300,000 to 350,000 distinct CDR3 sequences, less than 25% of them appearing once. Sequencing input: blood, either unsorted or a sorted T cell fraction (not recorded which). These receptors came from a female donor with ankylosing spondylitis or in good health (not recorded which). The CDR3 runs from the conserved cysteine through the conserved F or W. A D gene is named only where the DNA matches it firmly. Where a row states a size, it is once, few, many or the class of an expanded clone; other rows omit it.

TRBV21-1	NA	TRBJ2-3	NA	TGTGCCAGGAATCCAGATACGCAGTATTTT	CARNPDTQYF
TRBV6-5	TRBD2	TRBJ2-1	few	TGTGCCAGCAGTTACTCGGGGCGGGGAGGGTACAATGAGCAGTTCTTC	CASSYSGRGGYNEQFF
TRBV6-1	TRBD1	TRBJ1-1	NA	TGTGCCAGCAGAGATTCAGGGGGTAACACTGAAGCTTTCTTT	CASRDSGGNTEAFF
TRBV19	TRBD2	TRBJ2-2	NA	TGTGCCAGTAGTCGACTCCCTAGCGGGAGTTACACCGGGGAGCTGTTTTTT	CASSRLPSGSYTGELFF
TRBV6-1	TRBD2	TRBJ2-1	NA	TGTGCCAGCAGTACCCCCGGGACTAGAAATGAGCAGTTCTTC	CASSTPGTRNEQFF
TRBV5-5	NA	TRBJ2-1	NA	TGTGCCAGCAGCTTGGACTGGACTTTTGGGGGGAGTGAGCAGTTCTTC	CASSLDWTFGGSEQFF
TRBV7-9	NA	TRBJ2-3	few	TGTGCCAGCAGCTTAGCGGGACTGGTTCGTGATACGCAGTATTTT	CASSLAGLVRDTQYF
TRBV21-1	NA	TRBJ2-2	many	TGTGCCAGCAGTCTCTTAAGGGACACCGGGGAGCTGTTTTTT	CASSLLRDTGELFF
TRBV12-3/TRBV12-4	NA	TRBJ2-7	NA	TGTGCCAGCAGTGGGCGGGACTCCTACGAGCAGTACTTC	CASSGRDSYEQYF
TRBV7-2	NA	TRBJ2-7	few	TGTGCCAGCAGCTCCAGGACAGTCTACGAGCAGTACTTC	CASSSRTVYEQYF
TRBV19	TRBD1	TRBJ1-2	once	TGTGCCAGTAGTATATCCAGTAACAGGGGGCGCAACTATGGCTACACCTTC	CASSISSNRGRNYGYTF
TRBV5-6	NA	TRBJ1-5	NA	TGTGCCAGCAGCGCCGGGACCGGCGGGGGCAATCAGCCCCAGCATTTT	CASSAGTGGGNQPQHF
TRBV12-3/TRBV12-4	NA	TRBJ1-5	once	TGTGCCAGCAGTTTCAGTGATAATCAGCCCCAGCATTTT	CASSFSDNQPQHF
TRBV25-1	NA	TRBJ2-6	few	TGTGCCAGCGTGAGGCCTGGGGCCAACGTCCTGACTTTC	CASVRPGANVLTF
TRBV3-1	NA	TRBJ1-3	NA	TGTGCCAGCAGCCAAGGGGTTAACTCCGGAAACACCATATATTTT	CASSQGVNSGNTIYF
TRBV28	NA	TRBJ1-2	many	TGTGCCAGCAGTTCGGGGTGGTCAATTAAAGCTAACTATGGCTACACCTTC	CASSSGWSIKANYGYTF
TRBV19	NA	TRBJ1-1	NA	TGTGCCAGTAGTCTTCCTGGGGACGGAGATAAGGAAGCTTTCTTT	CASSLPGDGDKEAFF
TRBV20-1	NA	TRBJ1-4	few	TGCAGTGCTTACAGAGGAACTAATGAAAAACTGTTTTTT	CSAYRGTNEKLFF
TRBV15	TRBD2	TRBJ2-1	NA	TGTGCCACCGCCAGTAGCGGGAGGGCCGGTTATGAGCAGTTCTTC	CATASSGRAGYEQFF
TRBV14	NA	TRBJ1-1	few	TGTGCCAGCAGCCGTCCAGTTATGAACACTGAAGCTTTCTTT	CASSRPVMNTEAFF
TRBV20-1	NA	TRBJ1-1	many	TGCAGTGCTAGTGGAGGGGAAGGGTCCCACGCTGAAGCTTTCTTT	CSASGGEGSHAEAFF
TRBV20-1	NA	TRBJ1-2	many	TGCAGTGCTACTAGGACAACCAACTATGGCTACACCTTC	CSATRTTNYGYTF
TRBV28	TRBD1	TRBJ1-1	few	TGTGCCAGCAGTTTCGAATCCGCTAACAGGGGGAACACTGAAGCTTTCTTT	CASSFESANRGNTEAFF
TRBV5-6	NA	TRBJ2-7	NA	TGTGCCAGCAGCGACCGGCGACAGGCGTCGCACCGTTACGAGCAGTACTTC	CASSDRRQASHRYEQYF
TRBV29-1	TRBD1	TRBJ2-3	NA	TGCAGCGTTGATAGCAGGGGGCGAGATACGCAGTATTTT	CSVDSRGRDTQYF
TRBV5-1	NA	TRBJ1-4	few	TGCGCCAGCAGCTTGAAGGGCTCAACTAATGAAAAACTGTTTTTT	CASSLKGSTNEKLFF
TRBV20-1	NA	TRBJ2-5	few	TGCAGTGCGCGTCTCGTAGAGACCCAGTACTTC	CSARLVETQYF
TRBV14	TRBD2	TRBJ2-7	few	TGTGCCAGCAGCCAGACACGGGACTACTCCTACGAGCAGTACTTC	CASSQTRDYSYEQYF
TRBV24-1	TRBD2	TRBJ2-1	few	TGTGCCACCAGTGAGACTAGCGGGCTCTACAATGAGCAGTTCTTC	CATSETSGLYNEQFF
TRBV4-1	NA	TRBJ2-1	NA	TGCGCCAGCAGCCAGACACCGAACTCCTACAATGAGCAGTTCTTC	CASSQTPNSYNEQFF
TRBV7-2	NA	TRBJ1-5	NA	TGTGCCAGCAACATGGCAGAGAGCAATCAGCCCCAGCATTTT	CASNMAESNQPQHF
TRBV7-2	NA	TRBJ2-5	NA	TGTGCCAGCAGCTTGTTTCGGGAGACCCAGTACTTC	CASSLFRETQYF
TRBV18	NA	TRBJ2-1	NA	TGTGCCAGCTCACCACGAATAGGGGTAGCAGTTAATGAGCAGTTCTTC	CASSPRIGVAVNEQFF
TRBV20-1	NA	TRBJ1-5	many	TGCAGTGCTGCGGGAGTGAGCAATCAGCCCCAGCATTTT	CSAAGVSNQPQHF
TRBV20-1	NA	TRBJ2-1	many	TGCAGTGCTAGCGCTAGGGGGGACTACAATGAGCAGTTCTTC	CSASARGDYNEQFF
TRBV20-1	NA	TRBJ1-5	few	TGCAGTGCTGAGGGTCAGGTTGGGACAAGCAATCAGCCCCAGCATTTT	CSAEGQVGTSNQPQHF
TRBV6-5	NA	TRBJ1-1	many	TGTGCCAGCAGTTACAGCACGAACACTGAAGCTTTCTTT	CASSYSTNTEAFF
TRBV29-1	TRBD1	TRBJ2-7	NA	TGCAGCGTTGCAGGGACAGAGGCTCCCGAGCAGTACTTC	CSVAGTEAPEQYF
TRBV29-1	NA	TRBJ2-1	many	TGCAGCGTTGATAGTTGGAATGAGCAGTTCTTC	CSVDSWNEQFF
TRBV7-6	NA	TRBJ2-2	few	TGTGCCAGCAGCTTAGCCGTCACCGGCACCGGGGAGCTGTTTTTT	CASSLAVTGTGELFF
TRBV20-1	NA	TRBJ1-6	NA	TGCAGTGCTATACAGGGTTATTCACCCCTCCACTTT	CSAIQGYSPLHF
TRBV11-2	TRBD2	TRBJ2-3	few	TGTGCCAGCAGCCACTGGGGACTAGCTGAATACGGCACAGATACGCAGTATTTT	CASSHWGLAEYGTDTQYF
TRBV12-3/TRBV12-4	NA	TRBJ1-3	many	TGTGCCAGCAGTTTGGCTAACACCATATATTTT	CASSLANTIYF
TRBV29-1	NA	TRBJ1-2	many	TGCAGCGTTCTCGACAATAACTATGGCTACACCTTC	CSVLDNNYGYTF
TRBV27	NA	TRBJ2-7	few	TGTGCCAGCAGCCCGAAGGGTTCGGGTGAGCAGTACTTC	CASSPKGSGEQYF
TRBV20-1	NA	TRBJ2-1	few	TGCAGCACGCGAAGAGCTAGGGCGGGGGAGCAGTTCTTC	CSTRRARAGEQFF
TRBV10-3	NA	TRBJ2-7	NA	TGTGCCACCAACCCAGGGGATGAGGGGGAGCAGTACTTC	CATNPGDEGEQYF
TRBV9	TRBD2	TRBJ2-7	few	TGTGCCAGCAGCGCCGAGTATAGGACTAGCTCTTCCTACGAGCAGTACTTC	CASSAEYRTSSSYEQYF
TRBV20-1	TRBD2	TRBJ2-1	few	TGCAGTGCTAGGGATAGCGGGAGTAACTACAATGAGCAGTTCTTC	CSARDSGSNYNEQFF
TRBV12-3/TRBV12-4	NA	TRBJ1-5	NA	TGTGCCAGCAGTTTTCCGGACCAGCCCCAGCATTTT	CASSFPDQPQHF
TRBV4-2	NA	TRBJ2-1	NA	TGTGCCAGCAGCCAAGAATGGGGAAGCCGGAATGAGCAGTTCTTC	CASSQEWGSRNEQFF
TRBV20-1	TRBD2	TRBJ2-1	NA	TGCAGTGCTAGCTTCGGTCTAGCGGGAGATGTATCCTACAATGAGCAGTTCTTC	CSASFGLAGDVSYNEQFF
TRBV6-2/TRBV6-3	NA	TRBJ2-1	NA	TGTGCCAGCAGCCATCCGGGTGAGCAGTTCTTC	CASSHPGEQFF
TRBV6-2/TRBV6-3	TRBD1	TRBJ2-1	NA	TGTGCCAGCAGTTACTTGGGACAGGGCTTCGGGCAGTTCTTC	CASSYLGQGFGQFF
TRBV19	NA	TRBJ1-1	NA	TGTGCCAGTAGCAATCCGGGAGATAACACTGAAGCTTTCTTT	CASSNPGDNTEAFF
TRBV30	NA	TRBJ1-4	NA	TGTGCCTGGGGCCGGGACATAGGAAAACTGTTTTTT	CAWGRDIGKLFF
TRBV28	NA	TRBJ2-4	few	TGTGCCAGCAGTTTAAGTGGACTACTAGCCAAAAACATTCAGTACTTC	CASSLSGLLAKNIQYF